What follows describes a single T cell receptor (beta chain). Only a few counts were recorded for this clonotype. Its antigen target is currently unknown. The input lacks base qualities; no much larger clone sits a single base away. The data were taken from a study of post-analysis software for immune sequencing data (dated by TCRdb to the mid-2010s). About the full investigation: Relapsing-remitting, secondary progressive and progressive-relapsing multiple sclerosis were recorded as disease courses, and subtype annotation was lacking for some patients. The multiple sclerosis patient repertoires were compared with 11 previously published healthy control repertoires from donors aged about 6 to 28 years. A subset of samples was prepared in parallel using single-end sample barcoding, then pooled and co-amplified after Illumina adapter ligation. Summary of the overall study and its limitations: The control group was slightly older than the multiple sclerosis patient group. Compared with controls, multiple sclerosis patients had significantly lower normalized Chao1 diversity, a finding suggesting substantial peripheral T-cell clonal expansion. Several TRBV segments, including TRBV5-6, TRBV5-1 and TRBV20-1, were significantly more frequent in patients than controls. Direct clustering with F measure revealed strong co-clustering of samples prepared in the same batch, which led to a batch-effect correction.

To demonstrate the VDJtools post-analysis software, the study profiled TCR beta repertoires from the peripheral blood of about 13 young patients with multiple sclerosis. Multiple sclerosis patients were children and adolescents aged 6 to 15 years. The library came from PCR. The instrument was an Illumina HiSeq 2500. Unique molecular identifiers were incorporated into TCR beta cDNA libraries to reduce PCR and sequencing biases. Every 1 to 10 million input T cells yielded around 500,000 cDNA molecules, meaning each molecule approximated one T cell. The same protocol used for the earlier healthy control dataset was applied to prepare and sequence the patient libraries. Samples belonging to the same batch were prepared together, multiplexed and sequenced on a shared HiSeq lane. Concerning the study's data processing: MIGEC handled the raw barcoded reads, throwing out single-read molecular identifier groups before consensus assembly and CDR3 extraction. VDJtools was used for post-analysis of the clonotype tables, and diversity was normalized by down-sampling every dataset to the size of the smallest sample. Repertoire overlap clustering matched CDR3 amino acid but not nucleotide sequences to correct batch-related cross-sample contamination. TCRdb cleaned the public reads at Q25 with fastp, built clones with MiXCR and kept in-frame beta chains. Records with the same CDR3 protein are collapsed into one entry carrying the most frequent genes and DNA. These V and J calls derive from TCRdb rather than the authors' analysis. Here the sample has roughly 730,000 distinct CDR3 sequences; less than 35% occur a single time. 0.5% to 0.6% of the sample comes from the top ten.

The V end loses 2 bases and the J end loses 3 bases, and a stretch of 11 bases separates them. The CDR3 covers 14 residues, taking in both the cysteine and the phenylalanine. Only the CDR3 DNA is retained, 42 bases long and in frame from the first base. Sequences LGHDT (CDR1) and YNNKEL (CDR2) are obtained from the germline V gene (reference sequence). The V and J segments used are TRBV3-1 and TRBJ2-7; the D match is possibly TRBD1 or TRBD2, with 5 bases aligned in each. Input material: blood. This clonotype was sampled from a girl aged 5-17 years with multiple sclerosis. CDR3 protein: CASSQTRGGYEQYF. The nucleotides read TGTGCCAGCAGCCAAACCCGTGGGGGCTACGAGCAGTACTTC.